A single sample is the source of the 15 T cell receptor beta chains below, sequenced in a study of human T cells and chemical hapten exposure. TCRdb fed the RACE reads into MiXCR, producing one record per CDR3 protein. The sample shows under 450,000 distinct CDR3 sequences, about 6% of them seen only once. Indicated time point: patch test 2, 6 weeks after DPC sensitization. Treatment described: therapeutic diphenylcyclopropenone sensitization with weekly scalp DPC. The sample in question was whole blood, obtained in connection with sensitization to the hapten diphenylcyclopropenone (DPC). These TCRs come from a young woman with alopecia areata. Some clones in this sample may be carry-over from other donors' samples.

This clonotype was counted at least ten times. V gene TRBV7-9 combines with J gene TRBJ2-1; D may be TRBD1 or TRBD2 (5 bases each). This CDR3 spans 13 amino acids. Germline loops: CDR1 SEHNR, CDR2 FQNEAQ (reference sequence). V was pared by 0 bases and J by 8 bases, with 8 bases between. As DNA, the CDR3 is TGTGCCAGCAGCTTAGCCCAGGGACATGAGCAGTTCTTC. This sequence encodes CASSLAQGHEQFF.

This clonotype was found a few times. This chain connects TRBV10-3 to TRBJ1-1, with D hard to call. The CDR3 consists of 13 residues. CDR1 is ENHRY and CDR2 is SYGVKD in the germline V gene. The ends were cut back, 4 bases at V and 5 bases at J, with 11 bases in the middle. The CDR3 reads CAISGVLRTEAFF. The CDR3, as DNA: TGTGCCATCAGTGGGGTCCTGAGGACTGAAGCTTTCTTT.

The chain carries TRBV20-1 and TRBJ1-6, with a weak D call TRBD1 (5 bases). V was clipped by 5 bases and J by 0 bases, with 26 bases between them. Germline values: CDR1 DFQATT, CDR2 SNEGSKA (reference sequence). There are 20 residues in the CDR3. CDR3 sequence (DNA): TGCAGTGCTCCGAGAGGACACGGGGACCTCTTATCCTCCTATAATTCACCCCTCCACTTT. This translates into CSAPRGHGDLLSSYNSPLHF.

The CDR3: CASSRSGGETQYF. The CDR3 nucleotides are TGTGCCAGCAGTCGTAGCGGGGGTGAGACCCAGTACTTC. The V and J genes are TRBV6-5 and TRBJ2-5; TRBD2 agrees at 9 bases. The CDR3 sequence is 13 residues long. Germline V gene data show CDR1 as MNHEY and CDR2 as SVGAGI. Trimming removed 5 bases from V and 5 bases from J; junction bases left unmatched: 3.

The V and J genes are TRBV6-5 and TRBJ2-3; D ambiguous. Germline V gene data show CDR1 as MNHEY and CDR2 as SVGAGI. Trimming stripped 1 base from V and 2 bases from J, with 7 bases between. This CDR3 has 14 amino acids. The CDR3 protein is CASSYYGATDTQYF. The CDR3 DNA follows: TGTGCCAGCAGTTACTATGGTGCCACAGATACGCAGTATTTT.

The chain has TRBV5-1 and TRBJ2-3; D unresolved. V lost 2 bases and J 2 bases, leaving 9 bases between the germline ends. Germline V CDR1 and CDR2: SGHRS, YFSETQ. The CDR3 totals 14 residues. The CDR3 reads CASSFPPPTDTQYF. The DNA for the CDR3 is TGCGCCAGCAGCTTCCCCCCACCCACAGATACGCAGTATTTT.

The sample holds many counts of this clonotype. The chain is built from TRBV10-3 and TRBJ2-3; the D gene could be TRBD1 or TRBD2 (5 bases each). The CDR3 totals 14 residues. Per germline, CDR1 ENHRY and CDR2 SYGVKD. V was trimmed by 8 bases and J by 6 bases, leaving 18 bases between them. The CDR3 loop reads CAIGPGALTDTQYF. The CDR3, as DNA: TGTGCCATCGGCCCCGGGGCCCTCACGGATACGCAGTATTTT.

This chain connects TRBV6-5 to TRBJ2-3; TRBD2 agrees at 9 bases. The V and J ends lost 6 bases and 5 bases, in that order; junction bases with no gene match: 6. The V gene's germline CDR1 is MNHEY and CDR2 SVGAGI. This CDR3 region has 14 residues. The CDR3 DNA sequence: TGTGCCAGCAGAGTCGCGGGGGGGAGAGATACGCAGTATTTT. Amino acids: CASRVAGGRDTQYF.

This clonotype came up many times. J is TRBJ1-2 and V is TRBV12-3 or TRBV12-4, with a possible D match to TRBD1 (5 bases). CDR3 length equals 13 residues. V lost 5 bases, J lost 2 bases, and 9 bases lay in between. The CDR3 sequence: CASSRAGNYGYTF. The CDR3 DNA is TGTGCCAGCAGTCGGGCAGGGAACTATGGCTACACCTTC.

This clonotype was found many times. V and J are TRBV6-2 or TRBV6-3 and TRBJ2-3; the D gene could be TRBD1 or TRBD2 (5 bases each). The V gene lost 4 bases and the J gene lost 4 bases, with 9 bases spanning the gap. Germline V lookup: CDR1 MNHEY, CDR2 SVGEGT. The CDR3 loop spans 13 amino acids. For the CDR3, the DNA is TGTGCCAGCAGTTCGGGGCTCCCAGATACGCAGTATTTT. Its translation is CASSSGLPDTQYF.

This clonotype was counted ten times or more. The chain uses TRBV6-6 and TRBJ1-5; a possible D gene is TRBD1 (6 bases). V gave up 0 bases and J gave up 3 bases, with 9 bases separating them. The V gene's germline CDR1 is MNHNY and CDR2 SVGAGI (reference sequence). The CDR3 is 15 amino acids. The CDR3 is CASSYSDRDNQPQHF. The CDR3 nucleotides read TGTGCCAGCAGTTACTCGGACAGAGACAATCAGCCCCAGCATTTT.

The chain combines TRBV7-8 with TRBJ1-2, with 7 positions matching TRBD1. V dropped 8 bases and J dropped 9; count of bases not matched to a gene: 12. The germline V gene encodes CDR1 SGHVS and CDR2 FQNEAQ. This CDR3 contains 13 residues. The chain's CDR3 is CASGQSTGLRYTF. As DNA, the CDR3 is TGTGCCAGCGGCCAGTCGACAGGGCTCCGCTACACCTTC.

This clonotype was detected ten times or more. The chain couples TRBV6-5 to TRBJ1-1, with 7 bases identical to TRBD1. Germline V CDR1 and CDR2: MNHEY, SVGAGI. With 6 bases clipped from V and 10 bases from J, the junction kept 8 bases outside the gene matches. The CDR3 consists of 12 residues. The CDR3 loop reads CASREWTGPAFF. In nucleotides, the CDR3 is TGTGCCAGCAGAGAGTGGACAGGCCCAGCTTTCTTT.

This clonotype was seen ten or more times. The rearrangement uses TRBV9 and TRBJ1-5, with D unclear. The germline V and J ends were trimmed by 0 bases and 6 bases, with 10 bases remaining between them. Germline V gene sequence: CDR1 SGDLS, CDR2 YYNGEE. The CDR3 loop spans 14 amino acids. This chain's CDR3 is CASSVASDTQPQHF. The CDR3 DNA reads as TGTGCCAGCAGCGTAGCTTCCGATACTCAGCCCCAGCATTTT.

V and J are TRBV6-5 and TRBJ1-5; D perhaps matches TRBD1 (5 bases). Trimming took 8 bases from V and 3 from J, leaving 11 bases between them. CDR1 and CDR2 (germline): MNHEY, SVGAGI. CDR3 length equals 13 residues. The CDR3 sequence is CASGRDYNQPQHF. The CDR3, as DNA: TGTGCCAGCGGCAGGGACTACAATCAGCCCCAGCATTTT.